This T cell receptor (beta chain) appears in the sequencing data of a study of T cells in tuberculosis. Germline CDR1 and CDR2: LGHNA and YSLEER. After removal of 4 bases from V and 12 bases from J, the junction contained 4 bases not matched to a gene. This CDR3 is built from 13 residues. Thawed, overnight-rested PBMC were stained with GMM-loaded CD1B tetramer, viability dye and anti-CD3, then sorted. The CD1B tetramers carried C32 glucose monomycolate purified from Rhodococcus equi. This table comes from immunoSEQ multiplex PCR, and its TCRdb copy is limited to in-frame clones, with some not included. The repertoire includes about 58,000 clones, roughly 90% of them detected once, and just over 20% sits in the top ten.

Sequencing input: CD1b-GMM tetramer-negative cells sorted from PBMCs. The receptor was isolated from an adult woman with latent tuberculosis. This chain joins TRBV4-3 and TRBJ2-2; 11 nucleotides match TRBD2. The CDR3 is CASSLLAGGQLFF. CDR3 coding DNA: TGCGCCAGCAGCCTCCTAGCGGGAGGACAGCTGTTTTTT.